The text below deals with one T cell receptor (beta chain). Its antigen remains unidentified. No qualities accompany the bases; no much larger clone lies one base away. CDR1 and CDR2, looked up from the germline V gene (reference sequence), are DFQATT and SNEGSKA. The CDR3 numbers 16 residues from cysteine through phenylalanine. The entry retains the CDR3 DNA only, 48 bases that are in frame from base 1. V is pared back by 6 bases and J by 0 bases, with 19 bases lying between the germline termini. The data were taken from a study of HIV-infected patients and healthy controls (dated by TCRdb to between 2012 and 2015). The protocol used for the library was 5' RACE. The sample was run on an Illumina MiSeq. Using fastp at Q25 and MiXCR, TCRdb reprocessed the public reads and kept productive beta chains. Entries that share a CDR3 protein sequence are merged under the most common genes and DNA. This sample holds 55,000 to 70,000 distinct CDR3 sequences; about a fifth were observed only once. More than 1.4% of the sample goes to the ten largest clones.

The sequence is built from TRBV20-1 and TRBJ2-3, with a weak D call of TRBD2 (7 bases match). Sequencing was performed on CD4+ T cells from blood. This clonotype was sampled from a human donor in good health. DNA sequence: TGCAGTGCCCGGAAGGGGGGGGCAGAGAGCACAGATACGCAGTATTTT. This encodes CSARKGGAESTDTQYF.